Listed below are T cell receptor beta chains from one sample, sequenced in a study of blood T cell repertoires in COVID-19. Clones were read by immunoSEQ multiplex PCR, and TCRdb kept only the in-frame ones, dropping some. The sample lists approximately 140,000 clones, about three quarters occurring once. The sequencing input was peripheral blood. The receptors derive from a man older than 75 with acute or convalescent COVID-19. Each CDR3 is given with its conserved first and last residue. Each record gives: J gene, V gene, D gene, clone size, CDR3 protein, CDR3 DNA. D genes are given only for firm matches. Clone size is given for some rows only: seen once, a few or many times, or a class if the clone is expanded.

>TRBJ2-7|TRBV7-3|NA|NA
CASSLGPGDYEQYF
TGTGCCAGCAGCTTGGGACCGGGAGACTACGAGCAGTACTTC
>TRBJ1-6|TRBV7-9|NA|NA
CASSLGPSQPLHF
TGTGCCAGCAGCTTAGGGCCCTCGCAGCCCCTCCACTTT
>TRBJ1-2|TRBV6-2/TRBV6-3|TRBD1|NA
CASSYPGQDGNYGYTF
TGTGCCAGCAGTTACCCGGGACAGGACGGAAACTATGGCTACACCTTC
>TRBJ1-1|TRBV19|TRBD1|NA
CASTRQGTTEAFF
TGTGCCAGCACTCGACAGGGGACCACTGAAGCTTTCTTT
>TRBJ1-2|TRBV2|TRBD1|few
CASSWEQGAGYGYTF
TGTGCCAGCAGTTGGGAACAGGGGGCAGGCTATGGCTACACCTTC
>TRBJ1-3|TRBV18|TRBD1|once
CASSSARDRILSSGNTIYF
TGTGCCAGCTCCTCAGCCCGGGACAGGATTTTGAGCTCTGGAAACACCATATATTTT
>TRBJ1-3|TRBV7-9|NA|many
CASSLEEGSGNTIYF
TGTGCCAGCAGCTTAGAGGAGGGCTCTGGAAACACCATATATTTT
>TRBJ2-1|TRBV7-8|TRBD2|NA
CASSGTSGARSNEQFF
TGTGCCAGCAGCGGGACTAGCGGGGCCCGAAGCAATGAGCAGTTCTTC
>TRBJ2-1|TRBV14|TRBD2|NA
CASSQDSGGAREQFF
TGTGCCAGCAGCCAAGATAGCGGGGGGGCGAGAGAGCAGTTCTTC
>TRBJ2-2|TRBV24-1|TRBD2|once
CATSDPPGGGREAGARTGELFF
TGTGCCACCAGTGACCCTCCGGGGGGGGGCAGGGAAGCGGGCGCTCGGACCGGGGAGCTGTTTTTT
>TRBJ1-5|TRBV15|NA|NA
CATSRDMSQPQHF
TGTGCCACCAGCAGAGATATGTCTCAGCCCCAGCATTTT
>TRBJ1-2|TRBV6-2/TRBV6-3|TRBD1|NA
CASRPTRTGISYGYTF
TGTGCCAGCAGGCCTACTCGGACAGGAATAAGCTATGGCTACACCTTC
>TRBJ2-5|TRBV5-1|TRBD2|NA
CASSSGTGGGTQYF
TGCGCCAGCAGCTCCGGGACCGGGGGGGGGACCCAGTACTTC
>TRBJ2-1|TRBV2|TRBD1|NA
CASTLDRNNEQFF
TGTGCCAGCACCCTGGACAGGAACAATGAGCAGTTCTTC
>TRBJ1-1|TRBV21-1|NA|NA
CASNRTGIQNTEAFF
TGTGCCAGCAATCGGACAGGGATACAAAACACTGAAGCTTTCTTT
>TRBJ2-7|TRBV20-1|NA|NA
CSAGSYEQYF
TGCAGCGCGGGTTCCTACGAGCAGTACTTC
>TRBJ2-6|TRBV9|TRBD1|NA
CASSVGQGNVLTF
TGTGCCAGCAGCGTAGGACAGGGCAACGTCCTGACTTTC
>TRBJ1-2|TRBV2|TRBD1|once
CASTPGQGGYGYTF
TGTGCCAGCACTCCGGGACAGGGGGGCTATGGCTACACCTTC
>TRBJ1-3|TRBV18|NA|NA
CASSPTAGSSGNTIYF
TGTGCCAGCTCACCCACCGCCGGGAGCTCTGGAAACACCATATATTTT
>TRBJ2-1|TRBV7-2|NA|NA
CASSLDMTYNEQFF
TGTGCCAGCAGCTTAGATATGACTTACAATGAGCAGTTCTTC
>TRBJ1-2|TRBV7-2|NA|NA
CASSLFREANYGYTF
TGTGCCAGCAGCTTATTCCGGGAGGCTAACTATGGCTACACCTTC
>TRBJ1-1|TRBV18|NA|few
CASSEARGNTEAFF
TGTGCCAGCTCGGAGGCCAGGGGGAACACTGAAGCTTTCTTT
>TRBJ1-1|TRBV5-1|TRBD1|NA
CASSLTGERATEAFF
TGCGCCAGCAGCTTAACAGGGGAGAGGGCGACTGAAGCTTTCTTT
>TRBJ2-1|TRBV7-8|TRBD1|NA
CASSSRQGSYNEQFF
TGTGCCAGCAGCTCCCGACAGGGCTCCTACAATGAGCAGTTCTTC
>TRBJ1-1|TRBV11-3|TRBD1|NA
CASSLGRGTEAFF
TGTGCCAGCAGCTTAGGCAGGGGGACTGAAGCTTTCTTT
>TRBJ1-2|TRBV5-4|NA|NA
CASSSDSQYGYTF
TGTGCCAGCAGCTCGGACAGTCAATATGGCTACACCTTC
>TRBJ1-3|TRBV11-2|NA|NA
CASSFGGNTIYF
TGTGCCAGCAGCTTTGGCGGAAACACCATATATTTT
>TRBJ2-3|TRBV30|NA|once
CAWAQGTTDTQYF
TGTGCCTGGGCACAGGGTACCACAGATACGCAGTATTTT
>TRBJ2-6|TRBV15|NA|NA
CATSRDLPGHSGANVLTF
TGTGCCACCAGCAGAGATCTCCCTGGCCACTCTGGGGCCAACGTCCTGACTTTC
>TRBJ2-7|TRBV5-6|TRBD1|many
CASSLAGTGYEQYF
TGTGCCAGCAGCTTGGCCGGGACAGGGTACGAGCAGTACTTC
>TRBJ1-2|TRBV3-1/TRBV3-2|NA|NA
CASSGGLGYGYTF
TGTGCCAGCAGTGGGGGGTTAGGGTATGGCTACACCTTC
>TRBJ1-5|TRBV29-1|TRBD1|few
CSVKTGGSNQPQHF
TGCAGCGTCAAGACAGGGGGGAGCAATCAGCCCCAGCATTTT
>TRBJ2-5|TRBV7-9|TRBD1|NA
CASSRRGQETYQETQYF
TGTGCCAGCAGCCGCCGAGGACAGGAAACGTACCAAGAGACCCAGTACTTC
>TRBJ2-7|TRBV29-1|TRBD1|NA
CSVIPGQGNQQYF
TGCAGCGTTATTCCGGGACAGGGGAACCAGCAGTACTTC
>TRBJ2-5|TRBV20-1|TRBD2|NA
CSASRPGGEETQYF
TGCAGTGCTAGTAGACCGGGGGGAGAGGAGACCCAGTACTTC
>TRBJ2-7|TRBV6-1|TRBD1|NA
CASSEFGQAYYEQYF
TGTGCCAGCAGTGAATTCGGACAGGCGTACTACGAGCAGTACTTC
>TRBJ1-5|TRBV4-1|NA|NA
CASSQGGGGFGNQPQHF
TGCGCCAGCAGCCAAGGAGGGGGGGGTTTTGGCAATCAGCCCCAGCATTTT
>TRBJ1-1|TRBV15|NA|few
CATSRGGAGTEAFF
TGTGCCACCAGCAGAGGCGGGGCAGGAACTGAAGCTTTCTTT